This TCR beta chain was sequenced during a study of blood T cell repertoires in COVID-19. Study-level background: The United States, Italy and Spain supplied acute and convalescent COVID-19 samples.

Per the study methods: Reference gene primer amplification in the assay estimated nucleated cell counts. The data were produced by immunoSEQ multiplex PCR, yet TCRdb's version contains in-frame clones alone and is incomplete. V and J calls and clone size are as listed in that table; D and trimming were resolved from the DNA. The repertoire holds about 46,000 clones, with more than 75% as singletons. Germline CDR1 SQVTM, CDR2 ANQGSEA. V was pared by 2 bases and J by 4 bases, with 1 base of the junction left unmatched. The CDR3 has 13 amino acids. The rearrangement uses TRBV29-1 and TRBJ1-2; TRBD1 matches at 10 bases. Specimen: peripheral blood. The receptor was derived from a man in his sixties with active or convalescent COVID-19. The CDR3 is CSVERTGGYGYTF. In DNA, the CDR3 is TGCAGCGTTGAACGGACAGGGGGCTATGGCTACACCTTC.